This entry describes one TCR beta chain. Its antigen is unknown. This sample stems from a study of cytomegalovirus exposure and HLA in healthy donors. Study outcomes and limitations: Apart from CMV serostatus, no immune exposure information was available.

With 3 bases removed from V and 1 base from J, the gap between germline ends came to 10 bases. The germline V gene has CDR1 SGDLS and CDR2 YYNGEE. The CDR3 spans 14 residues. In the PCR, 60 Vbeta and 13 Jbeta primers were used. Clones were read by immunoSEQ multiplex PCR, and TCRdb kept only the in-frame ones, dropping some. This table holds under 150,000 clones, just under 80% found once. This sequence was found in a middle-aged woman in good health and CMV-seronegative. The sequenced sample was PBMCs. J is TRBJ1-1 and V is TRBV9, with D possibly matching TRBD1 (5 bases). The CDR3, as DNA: TGTGCCAGCAGCGAAGGGGCCACGAACACTGAAGCTTTCTTT. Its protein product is CASSEGATNTEAFF.